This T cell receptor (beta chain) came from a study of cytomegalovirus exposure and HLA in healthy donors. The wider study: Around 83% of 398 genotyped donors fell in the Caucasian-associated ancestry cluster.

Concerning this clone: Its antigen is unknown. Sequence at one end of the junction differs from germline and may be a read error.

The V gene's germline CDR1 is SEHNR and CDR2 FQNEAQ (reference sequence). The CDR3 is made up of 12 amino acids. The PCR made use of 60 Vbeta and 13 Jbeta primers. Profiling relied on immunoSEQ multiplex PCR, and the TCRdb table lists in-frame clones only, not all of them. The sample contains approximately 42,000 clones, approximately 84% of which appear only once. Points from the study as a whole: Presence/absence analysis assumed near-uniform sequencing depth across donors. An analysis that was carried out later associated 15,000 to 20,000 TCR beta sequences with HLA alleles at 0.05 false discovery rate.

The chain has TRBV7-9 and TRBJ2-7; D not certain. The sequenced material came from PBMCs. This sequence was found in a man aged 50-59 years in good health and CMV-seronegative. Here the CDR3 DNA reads TGTTCCAGCAGCACCGAGTCTTACGAGCAGTACTTC. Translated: CSSSTESYEQYF.